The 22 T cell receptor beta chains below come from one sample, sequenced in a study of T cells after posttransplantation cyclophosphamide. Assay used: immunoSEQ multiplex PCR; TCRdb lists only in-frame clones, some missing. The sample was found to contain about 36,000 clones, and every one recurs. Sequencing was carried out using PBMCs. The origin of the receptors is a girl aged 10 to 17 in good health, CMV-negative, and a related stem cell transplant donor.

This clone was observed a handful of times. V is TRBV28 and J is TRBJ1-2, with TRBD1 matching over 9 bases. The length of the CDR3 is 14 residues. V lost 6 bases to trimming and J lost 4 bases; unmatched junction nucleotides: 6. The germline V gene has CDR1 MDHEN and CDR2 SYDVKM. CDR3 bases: TGTGCCAGCAGACAGACAGGGGGAGCCTATGGCTACACCTTC. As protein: CASRQTGGAYGYTF.

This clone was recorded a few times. CDR3 nucleotides: TGTGCCGGGGCCGGGCCCAGCAATCAGCCCCAGCATTTT. Its protein product is CAGAGPSNQPQHF. This chain connects TRBV21-1 to TRBJ1-5; the D call of TRBD1 is as the table states it, not checked on the DNA. TRBV21-1 is classified as a pseudogene. The CDR3 is 13 amino acids.

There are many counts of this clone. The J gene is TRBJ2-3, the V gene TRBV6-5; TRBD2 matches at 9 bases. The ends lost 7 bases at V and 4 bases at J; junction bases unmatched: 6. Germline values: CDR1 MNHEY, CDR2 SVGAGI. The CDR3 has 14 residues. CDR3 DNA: TGTGCCAGCACCTGGAGCGGGAGGCCAGATACGCAGTATTTT. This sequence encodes CASTWSGRPDTQYF.

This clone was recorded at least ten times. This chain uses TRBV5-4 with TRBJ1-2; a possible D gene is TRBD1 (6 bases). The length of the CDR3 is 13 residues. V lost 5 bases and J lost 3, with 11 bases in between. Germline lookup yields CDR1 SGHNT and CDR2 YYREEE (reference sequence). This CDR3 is CASRPDRDYGYTF. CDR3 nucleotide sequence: TGTGCCAGCAGACCGGACAGAGACTATGGCTACACCTTC. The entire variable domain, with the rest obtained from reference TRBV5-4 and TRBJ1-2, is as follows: ETGVTQSPTHLIKTRGQQVTLRCSSQSGHNTVSWYQQALGQGPQFIFQYYREEENGRGNFPPRFSGLQFPNYSSELNVNALELDDSALYLCASRPDRDYGYTFGSGTRLTVV.

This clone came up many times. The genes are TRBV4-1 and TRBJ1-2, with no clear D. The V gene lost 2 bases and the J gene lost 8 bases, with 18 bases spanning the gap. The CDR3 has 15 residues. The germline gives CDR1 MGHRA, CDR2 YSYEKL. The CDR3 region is CASSQLVSLAGGYTF. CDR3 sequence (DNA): TGCGCCAGCAGCCAACTGGTCTCTCTAGCAGGCGGCTACACCTTC.

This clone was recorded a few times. The CDR3 nucleotides read TGTGCCAGCAGCCTAGGGGGGGGTGTGGATACGCAGTATTTT. This codes for CASSLGGGVDTQYF. The chain links TRBV7-6 to TRBJ2-3; D possibly corresponds to TRBD2 (7 bases). The ends were cut back, 5 bases at V and 6 bases at J, with 15 bases in the middle. The CDR3 consists of 14 residues. CDR1 and CDR2 from the germline V gene are SGHVS and FNYEAQ.

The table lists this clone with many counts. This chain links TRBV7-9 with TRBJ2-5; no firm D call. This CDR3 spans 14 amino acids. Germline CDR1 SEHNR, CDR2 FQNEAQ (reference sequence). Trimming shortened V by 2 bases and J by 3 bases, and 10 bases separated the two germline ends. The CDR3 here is CASSLSGYKETQYF. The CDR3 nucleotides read TGTGCCAGCAGCTTATCAGGATACAAAGAGACCCAGTACTTC.

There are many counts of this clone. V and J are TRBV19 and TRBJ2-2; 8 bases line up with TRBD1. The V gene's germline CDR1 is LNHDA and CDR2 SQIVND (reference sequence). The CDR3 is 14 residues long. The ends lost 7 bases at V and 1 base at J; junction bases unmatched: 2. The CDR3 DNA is TGTGCCAGTATTGGACAGGGGAACACCGGGGAGCTGTTTTTT. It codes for CASIGQGNTGELFF.

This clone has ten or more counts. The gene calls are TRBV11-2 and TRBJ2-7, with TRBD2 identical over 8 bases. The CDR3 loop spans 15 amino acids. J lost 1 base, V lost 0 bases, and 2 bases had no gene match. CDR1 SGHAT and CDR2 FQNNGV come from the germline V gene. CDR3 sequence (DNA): TGTGCCAGCAGCTTAGAGGCTAGCGGGTCCTACGAGCAGTACTTC. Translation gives CASSLEASGSYEQYF.

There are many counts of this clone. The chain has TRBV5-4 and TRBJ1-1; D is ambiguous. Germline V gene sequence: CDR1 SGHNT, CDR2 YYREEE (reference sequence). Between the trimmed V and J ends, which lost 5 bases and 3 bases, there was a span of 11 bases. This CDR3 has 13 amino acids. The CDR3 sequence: CASRSLEDTEAFF. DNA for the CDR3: TGTGCCAGCAGGAGTCTAGAGGACACTGAAGCTTTCTTT.

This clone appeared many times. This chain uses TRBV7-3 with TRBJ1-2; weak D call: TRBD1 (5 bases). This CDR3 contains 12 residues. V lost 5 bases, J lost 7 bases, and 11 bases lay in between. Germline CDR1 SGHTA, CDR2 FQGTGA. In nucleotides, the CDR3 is TGTGCCAGCAGCGAAGGGACTGGTGGCTACACCTTC. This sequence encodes CASSEGTGGYTF.

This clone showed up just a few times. The CDR3 region has the DNA TGTGCCAGCAGCCTCTTAGGGGGGGGAAACACTGAAGCTTTCTTT. Protein: CASSLLGGGNTEAFF. The V gene is TRBV6-5, the J gene TRBJ1-1; D is perhaps TRBD1 (6 bases). Germline CDR1 is MNHEY and CDR2 is SVGAGI. The CDR3 runs 15 residues. V lost 6 bases, J lost 2 bases, and 16 bases lay in between.

The CDR3 loop is CTSSHKMEGMETQYF. Written as DNA, the CDR3 is TGCACCAGCAGCCACAAAATGGAGGGGATGGAGACCCAGTACTTC. V is TRBV1 and J is TRBJ2-5; the table calls TRBD2, which could not be checked here. TRBV1 is reported as a pseudogene. The CDR3 has 15 residues.

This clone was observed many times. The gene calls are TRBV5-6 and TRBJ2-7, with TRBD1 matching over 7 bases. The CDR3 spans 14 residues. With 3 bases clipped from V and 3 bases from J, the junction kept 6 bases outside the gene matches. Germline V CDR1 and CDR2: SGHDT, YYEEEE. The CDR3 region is CASSWTGQSYEQYF. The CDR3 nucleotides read TGTGCCAGCAGCTGGACGGGACAGAGCTACGAGCAGTACTTC.

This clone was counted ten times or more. The DNA for the CDR3 is TGTGCCAGAAGCTGCAGGGGACTAGCGGGAGGATCCTACGAGCAGTACTTC. Amino acid sequence: CARSCRGLAGGSYEQYF. The chain combines TRBV5-3 with TRBJ2-7; TRBD2 matches 15 bases. TRBV5-3 is classed as an ORF, of uncertain function. The CDR3 is 17 residues long. V lost 3 bases, J lost 1 base, and 5 bases stayed unmatched.

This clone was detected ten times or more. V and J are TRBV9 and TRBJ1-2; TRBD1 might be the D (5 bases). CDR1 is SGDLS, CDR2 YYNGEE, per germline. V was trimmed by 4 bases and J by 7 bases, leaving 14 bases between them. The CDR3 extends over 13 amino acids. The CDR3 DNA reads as TGTGCCAGCAGCCCTCGAGACAGTGGTGGCTACACCTTC. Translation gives CASSPRDSGGYTF.

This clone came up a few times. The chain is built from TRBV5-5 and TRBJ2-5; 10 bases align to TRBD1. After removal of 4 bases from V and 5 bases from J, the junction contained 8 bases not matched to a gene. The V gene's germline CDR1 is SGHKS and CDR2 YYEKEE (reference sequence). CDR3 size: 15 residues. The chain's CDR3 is CASSPSGQGVETQYF. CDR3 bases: TGTGCCAGCAGCCCTTCCGGACAGGGGGTTGAGACCCAGTACTTC.

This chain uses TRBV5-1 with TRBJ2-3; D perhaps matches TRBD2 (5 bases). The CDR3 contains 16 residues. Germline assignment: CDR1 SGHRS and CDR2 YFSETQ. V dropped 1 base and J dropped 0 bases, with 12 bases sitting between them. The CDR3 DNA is TGCGCCAGCAGCTTGACGAGCGGAGCTAGCACAGATACGCAGTATTTT. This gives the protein CASSLTSGASTDTQYF.

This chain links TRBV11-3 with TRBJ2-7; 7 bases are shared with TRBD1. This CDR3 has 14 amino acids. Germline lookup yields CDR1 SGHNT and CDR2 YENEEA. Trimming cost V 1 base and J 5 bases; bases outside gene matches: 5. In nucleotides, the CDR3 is TGTGCCAGCAGCTTAGCCGTGACAGGGCACGAGCAGTACTTC. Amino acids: CASSLAVTGHEQYF.

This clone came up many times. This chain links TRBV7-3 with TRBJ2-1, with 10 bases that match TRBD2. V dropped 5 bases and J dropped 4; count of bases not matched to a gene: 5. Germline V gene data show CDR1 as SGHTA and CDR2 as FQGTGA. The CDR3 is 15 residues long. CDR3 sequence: CASSPVAGGYNEQFF. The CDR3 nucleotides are TGTGCCAGCAGCCCTGTAGCGGGGGGATACAATGAGCAGTTCTTC. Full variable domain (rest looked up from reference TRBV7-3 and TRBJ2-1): GAGVSQTPSNKVTEKGKYVELRCDPISGHTALYWYRQSLGQGPEFLIYFQGTGAADDSGLPNDRFFAVRPEGSVSTLKIQRTERGDSAVYLCASSPVAGGYNEQFFGPGTRLTVL.

The CDR3 bases are TGTGCCAGCTCACCTCCGGGACTAGCGGGAGGTACAGATACGCAGTATTTT. This codes for CASSPPGLAGGTDTQYF. The chain is built from TRBV18 and TRBJ2-3; 15 bases are shared with TRBD2. The germline V gene has CDR1 KGHSH and CDR2 LQKENI. This CDR3 comprises 17 residues. V was clipped by 3 bases and J by 3 bases; unmatched bases: 4.

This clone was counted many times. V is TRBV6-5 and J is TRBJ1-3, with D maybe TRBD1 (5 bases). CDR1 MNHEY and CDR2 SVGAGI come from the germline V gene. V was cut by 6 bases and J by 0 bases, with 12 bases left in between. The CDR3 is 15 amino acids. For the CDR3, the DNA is TGTGCCAGCAGGTTATTCCAGGGCTCTGGAAACACCATATATTTT. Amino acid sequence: CASRLFQGSGNTIYF.